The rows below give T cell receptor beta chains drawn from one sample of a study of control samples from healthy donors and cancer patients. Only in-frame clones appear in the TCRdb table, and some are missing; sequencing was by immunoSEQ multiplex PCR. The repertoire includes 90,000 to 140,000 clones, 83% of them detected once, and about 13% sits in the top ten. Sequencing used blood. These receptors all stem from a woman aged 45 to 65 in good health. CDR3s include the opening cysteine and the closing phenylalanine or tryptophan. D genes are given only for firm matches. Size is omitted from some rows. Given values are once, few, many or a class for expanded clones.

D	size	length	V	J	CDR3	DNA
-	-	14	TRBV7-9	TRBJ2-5	CASSSRGLRETQYF	TGTGCCAGCAGCTCGAGGGGCCTCCGGGAGACCCAGTACTTC
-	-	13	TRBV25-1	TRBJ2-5	CASRAVRAETQYF	TGTGCCAGCAGAGCGGTTCGAGCGGAGACCCAGTACTTC
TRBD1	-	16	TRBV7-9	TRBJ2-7	CASSQPGTGFSYEQYF	TGTGCCAGCAGCCAACCCGGGACAGGATTTTCCTACGAGCAGTACTTC
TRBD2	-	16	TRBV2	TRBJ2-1	CASKGGRWSSYNEQFF	TGTGCCAGCAAGGGAGGGAGGTGGAGCTCCTACAATGAGCAGTTCTTC
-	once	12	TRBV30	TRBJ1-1	CAWSDRDTEAFF	TGTGCCTGGAGTGACAGGGACACTGAAGCTTTCTTT
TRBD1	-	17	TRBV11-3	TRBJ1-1	CASSLDALDRRCTEAFF	TGTGCCAGCAGCTTAGATGCCCTGGACAGGCGGTGCACTGAAGCTTTCTTT
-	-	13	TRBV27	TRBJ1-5	CASSLGGGQPQHF	TGTGCCAGCAGTTTAGGGGGCGGGCAGCCCCAGCATTTT
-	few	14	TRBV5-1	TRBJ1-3	CASRADHSGNTIYF	TGCGCCAGCAGAGCAGACCACTCTGGAAACACCATATATTTT
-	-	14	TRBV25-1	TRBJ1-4	CASSETGFTYKLFF	TGTGCCAGCAGTGAAACAGGTTTTACCTACAAACTGTTTTTT
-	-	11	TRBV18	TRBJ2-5	CASSPQETQYF	TGTGCCAGCTCACCGCAAGAGACCCAGTACTTC
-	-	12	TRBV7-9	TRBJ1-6	CASSLVNSPLHF	TGTGCCAGCAGCTTAGTAAATTCACCCCTCCACTTT
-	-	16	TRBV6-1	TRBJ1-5	CASSEALWGSNQPQHF	TGTGCCAGCAGTGAAGCTTTATGGGGATCGAATCAGCCCCAGCATTTT
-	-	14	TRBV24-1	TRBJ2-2	CATSQGGNTGELFF	TGTGCCACGAGCCAGGGGGGAAACACCGGGGAGCTGTTTTTT
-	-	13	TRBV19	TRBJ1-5	CASSVQGGQPQHF	TGTGCCAGTAGTGTACAGGGAGGTCAGCCCCAGCATTTT
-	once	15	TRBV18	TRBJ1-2	CASSPLPGSPDGYTF	TGTGCCAGCTCACCGCTACCCGGGAGCCCCGATGGCTACACCTTC
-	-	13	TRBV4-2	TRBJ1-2	CASSQDRLGGYTF	TGTGCCAGCAGCCAAGATCGTTTGGGTGGCTACACCTTC
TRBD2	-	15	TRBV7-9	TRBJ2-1	CASSPGTSGSSEQFF	TGTGCCAGCAGCCCGGGGACTAGCGGCTCGTCCGAGCAGTTCTTC
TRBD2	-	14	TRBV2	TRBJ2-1	CASSPGLAAEREFF	TGTGCCAGCAGTCCGGGACTAGCGGCTGAGCGGGAGTTCTTC
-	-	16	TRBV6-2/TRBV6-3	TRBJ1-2	CASSYSGTEKGYGYTF	TGTGCCAGCAGTTACTCAGGGACGGAGAAAGGCTATGGCTACACCTTC
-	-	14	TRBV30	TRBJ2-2	CAWNGGLNTGELFF	TGTGCCTGGAACGGGGGGCTCAACACCGGGGAGCTGTTTTTT
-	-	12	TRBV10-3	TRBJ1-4	CAISENSRKLFF	TGTGCCATCAGTGAGAACAGTCGGAAACTGTTTTTT
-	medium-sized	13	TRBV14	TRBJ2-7	CASSQVGGDEQYF	TGTGCCAGCAGCCAAGTAGGGGGGGACGAGCAGTACTTC
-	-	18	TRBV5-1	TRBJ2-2	CASSATPGGGSNTGELFF	TGCGCCAGCAGCGCAACCCCCGGCGGAGGATCGAACACCGGGGAGCTGTTTTTT
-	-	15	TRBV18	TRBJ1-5	CASSTTGRLNQPQHF	TGTGCCAGCTCAACGACAGGCCGCCTCAATCAGCCCCAGCATTTT
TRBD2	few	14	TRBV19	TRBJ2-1	CASSKGLVPNEQFF	TGTGCCAGTAGTAAGGGACTAGTTCCCAATGAGCAGTTCTTC
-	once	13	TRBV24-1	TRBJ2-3	CATSPWEQDTQYF	TGTGCCACCAGTCCCTGGGAACAGGATACGCAGTATTTT
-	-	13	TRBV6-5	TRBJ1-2	CASSYENNYGYTF	TGTGCCAGCAGTTACGAAAATAACTATGGCTACACCTTC
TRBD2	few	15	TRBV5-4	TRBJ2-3	CASSPGTSGTDTQYF	TGTGCCAGCAGCCCCGGGACTAGCGGGACAGATACGCAGTATTTT
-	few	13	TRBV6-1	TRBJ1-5	CASNENSNQPQHF	TGTGCCAGCAATGAAAATAGCAATCAGCCCCAGCATTTT
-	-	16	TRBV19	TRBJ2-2	CASTPSVGSNTGELFF	TGTGCCAGTACCCCCTCCGTAGGATCGAACACCGGGGAGCTGTTTTTT
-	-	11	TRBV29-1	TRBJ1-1	CSVGGGTEAFF	TGCAGCGTTGGGGGGGGCACTGAAGCTTTCTTT
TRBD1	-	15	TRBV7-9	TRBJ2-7	CASRTGTGASYEQYF	TGTGCCAGCAGGACCGGGACAGGGGCTTCCTACGAGCAGTACTTC
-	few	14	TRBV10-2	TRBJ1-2	CASSGRADNYGYTF	TGCGCCAGCTCCGGCAGGGCGGATAACTATGGCTACACCTTC
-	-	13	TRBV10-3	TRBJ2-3	CATGQTSTDTQYF	TGTGCCACCGGACAGACTAGCACAGATACGCAGTATTTT
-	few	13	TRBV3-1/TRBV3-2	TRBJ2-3	CASSHLTTDTQYF	TGTGCCAGCAGCCACTTGACCACAGATACGCAGTATTTT
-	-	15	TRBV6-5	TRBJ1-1	CASRGPGPGNTEAFF	TGTGCCAGCCGGGGCCCAGGCCCAGGGAACACTGAAGCTTTCTTT
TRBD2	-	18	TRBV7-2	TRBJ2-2	CASSLESSGDPNTGELFF	TGTGCCAGCAGCTTAGAGTCTAGCGGGGACCCGAACACCGGGGAGCTGTTTTTT
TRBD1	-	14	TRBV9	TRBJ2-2	CASRRQGDTGELFF	TGTGCCAGCAGGCGACAGGGTGACACCGGGGAGCTGTTTTTT
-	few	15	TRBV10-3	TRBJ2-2	CAISESPQYTGELFF	TGTGCCATCAGTGAGTCGCCCCAGTACACCGGGGAGCTGTTTTTT
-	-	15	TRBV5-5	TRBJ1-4	CASSLEPATGEKLFF	TGTGCCAGCAGCTTGGAGCCAGCCACGGGCGAAAAACTGTTTTTT
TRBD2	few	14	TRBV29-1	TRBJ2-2	CSVGGLAYTGELFF	TGCAGCGTTGGGGGACTAGCCTACACCGGGGAGCTGTTTTTT
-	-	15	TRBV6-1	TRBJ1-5	CASSEALNNNQPQHF	TGTGCCAGCAGTGAAGCGCTCAACAACAATCAGCCCCAGCATTTT
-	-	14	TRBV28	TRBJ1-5	CASTGSGGWQPQHF	TGTGCCAGCACCGGCTCGGGGGGTTGGCAGCCCCAGCATTTT
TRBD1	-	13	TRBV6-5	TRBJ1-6	CASFRTGGSPLHF	TGTGCCAGCTTTCGGACAGGGGGGTCACCCCTCCACTTT
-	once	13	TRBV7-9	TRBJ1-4	CASSIGYDEKLFF	TGTGCCAGCAGCATAGGTTACGATGAAAAACTGTTTTTT
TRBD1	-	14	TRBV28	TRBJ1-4	CASSSQGVREKLFF	TGTGCCAGCAGTTCACAGGGGGTGCGTGAAAAACTGTTTTTT
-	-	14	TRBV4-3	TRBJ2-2	CASSQVQNTGELFF	TGCGCCAGCAGCCAAGTCCAGAACACCGGGGAGCTGTTTTTT
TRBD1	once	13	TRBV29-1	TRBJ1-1	CSVEAGGWAEAFF	TGCAGCGTTGAAGCAGGGGGCTGGGCTGAAGCTTTCTTT
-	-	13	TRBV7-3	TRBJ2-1	CASSLRGSPRLFF	TGTGCCAGCAGCTTAAGGGGCTCACCGCGGTTGTTCTTC
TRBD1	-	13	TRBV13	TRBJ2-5	CASSPQGAQTQYF	TGTGCCAGCAGCCCCCAGGGGGCCCAGACCCAGTACTTC
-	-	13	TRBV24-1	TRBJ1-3	CATQSDSGNTIYF	TGTGCCACCCAAAGTGACTCTGGAAACACCATATATTTT
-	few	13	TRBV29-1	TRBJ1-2	CSVEQGNSYGYTF	TGCAGCGTTGAACAGGGTAATTCCTATGGCTACACCTTC
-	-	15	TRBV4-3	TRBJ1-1	CASSQEPNMNTEAFF	TGCGCCAGCAGCCAAGAGCCCAACATGAACACTGAAGCTTTCTTT
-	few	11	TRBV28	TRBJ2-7	CASSATYEQYF	TGTGCCAGCAGTGCCACCTACGAGCAGTACTTC
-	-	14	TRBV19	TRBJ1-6	CASRFGGPGSPLHF	TGTGCCAGTAGATTTGGGGGGCCGGGATCACCCCTCCACTTT